The 6 T cell receptor beta chains below were found in one sample sequenced in a study of tumor and adjacent non-tumor tissue in lung cancer. TCRbeta libraries were built with three rounds of nested PCR, modified from ARM-PCR. TCRdb itself ran the multiplex PCR reads through MiXCR, one entry per CDR3 protein. The table includes 70,000 to 90,000 distinct CDR3 sequences, 65% to 90% detected once. RNA was extracted from bulk tissue without any cell sorting. The sequenced material came from lung tumor tissue. All receptors derive from a woman aged 45-60 years with non-small cell lung cancer.

The V gene is TRBV7-2, the J gene TRBJ2-1; D may be TRBD1 (5 bases). This CDR3 comprises 19 residues. V shed 4 bases and J shed 3 bases, with 25 bases lying between them. The germline V gene has CDR1 SGHTA and CDR2 FQGNSA. CDR3: CASSSRPDHGAVNYNEQFF. CDR3 nucleotide sequence: TGTGCCAGCAGCTCCAGACCAGATCATGGGGCAGTGAACTACAATGAGCAGTTCTTC.

A note on this clonotype: A read error may account for a junction end that differs from germline. This rearrangement joins TRBV12-3 or TRBV12-4 to TRBJ2-6; maybe TRBD1 (6 bases). The CDR3 is 16 residues long. CDR3 nucleotide sequence: TGTGTCAGCAGTACCTCCACAGGGAATGGGGCCAACGTCATGACTTTC. Residues: CVSSTSTGNGANVMTF.

A remark on this clonotype: Relative to the germline gene, one junction end is altered; a read error may explain this. The CDR3 region is CASTPTGRGTRYF. The CDR3, as DNA: TGTGCCAGCACCCCAACGGGGAGAGGGACCCGGTACTTC. The chain joins TRBV6-5 to TRBJ2-5, with D possibly being TRBD1 or TRBD2 (5 bases each). The length of the CDR3 is 13 residues. Germline CDR1 MNHEY, CDR2 SVGAGI.

Turning to this clonotype: The CDR3 does not close with the conserved phenylalanine or tryptophan, likely indicating a read error. The V call is TRBV10-3, the J call TRBJ1-4; TRBD1 matches at 8 bases. Germline V gene sequence: CDR1 ENHRY, CDR2 SYGVKD. The CDR3 length is 15 residues. The CDR3 here is CAICEHTGGGEKLFS. DNA of the CDR3: TGTGCCATCTGTGAACACACAGGGGGAGGTGAAAAACTGTTTTCT.

The chain recombines TRBV6-2 or TRBV6-3 with TRBJ2-3, with no clear D. The length of the CDR3 is 13 residues. CDR1 and CDR2 from the germline V gene are MNHEY and SVGEGT. Trimming took off 0 bases at V and 11 bases at J, with 12 bases between the two ends. CDR3: CASSYSERSVQYF. Here the CDR3 DNA reads TGTGCCAGCAGTTACTCGGAGCGTTCGGTGCAGTATTTT.

The rearrangement links TRBV6-6 to TRBJ2-5, with 7 bases aligning to TRBD1. V shed 0 bases and J 7 bases; nucleotides not matched to a gene: 11. Germline CDR1 reads MNHNY; CDR2 reads SVGAGI (reference sequence). The CDR3 spans 16 residues. As DNA, the CDR3 is TGTGCCAGCAGTTACTCGAAGGGGGCTATTGGGGGGACCCAGTACTTC. It yields the protein CASSYSKGAIGGTQYF.